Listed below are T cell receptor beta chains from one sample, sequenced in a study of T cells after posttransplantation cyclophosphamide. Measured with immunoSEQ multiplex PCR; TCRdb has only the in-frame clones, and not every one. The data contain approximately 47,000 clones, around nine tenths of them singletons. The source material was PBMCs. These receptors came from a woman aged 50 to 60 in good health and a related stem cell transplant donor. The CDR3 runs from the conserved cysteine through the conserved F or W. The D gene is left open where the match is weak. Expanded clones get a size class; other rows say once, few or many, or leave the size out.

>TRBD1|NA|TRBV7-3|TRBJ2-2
TGTGCCAGCAGCAGAGACAGGGACACCGGGGAGCTGTTTTTT
CASSRDRDTGELFF
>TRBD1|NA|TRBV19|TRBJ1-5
TGTGCCAGTAGTAGGGGGACAGGGGGGAATCAGCCCCAGCATTTT
CASSRGTGGNQPQHF
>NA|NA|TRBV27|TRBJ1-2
TGTGCCAGCAGTTTGGACAGAGAGTATGGCTACACCTTC
CASSLDREYGYTF
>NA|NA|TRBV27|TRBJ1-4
TGTGCCAGCAGTCGGGGGTCAACTAATGAAAAACTGTTTTTT
CASSRGSTNEKLFF
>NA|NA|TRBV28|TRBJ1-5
TGTGCCAGCAGTTTCTTGAAGACAGGAGCCAATCAGCCCCAGCATTTT
CASSFLKTGANQPQHF
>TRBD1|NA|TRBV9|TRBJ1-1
TGTGCCAGCAGCTGGACAGGCAACACTGAAGCTTTCTTT
CASSWTGNTEAFF
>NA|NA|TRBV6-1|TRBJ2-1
TGTGCCAGCAGTGAAGTGGGACAATACGATGAGCAGTTCTTC
CASSEVGQYDEQFF
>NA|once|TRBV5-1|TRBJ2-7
TGCGCCAGCAGCCTGGGTGGGGCCCGTTCCTACGAGCAGTACTTC
CASSLGGARSYEQYF
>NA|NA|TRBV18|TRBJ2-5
TGTGCCAGCTCACCGCGGAGGGCGGGGAGGGAGACCCAGTACTTC
CASSPRRAGRETQYF
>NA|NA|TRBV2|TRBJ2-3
TGTGCCAGCAGTTTGAGGGACTCACGCACAGATACGCAGTATTTT
CASSLRDSRTDTQYF
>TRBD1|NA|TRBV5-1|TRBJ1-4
TGCGCCAGCAGCTCCGGGACAGGGCTGGAAAAACTGTTTTTT
CASSSGTGLEKLFF
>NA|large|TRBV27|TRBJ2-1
TGTGCCAGCAGTTCCCCGGGAGCATCCTACAATGAGCAGTTCTTC
CASSSPGASYNEQFF
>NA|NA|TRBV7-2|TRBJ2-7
TGTGCCAGCAGCTCGCCCCGGGACTCAAACTACGAGCAGCACTTC
CASSSPRDSNYEQHF
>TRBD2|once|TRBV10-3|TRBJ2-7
TGTGCCATCAGGTCCGCGACTAGCGGATCCTACGAGCAGTACTTC
CAIRSATSGSYEQYF
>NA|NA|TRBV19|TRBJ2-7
TGTGCCAGTAGAAGACAGAACTCCTACGAGCAGTACTTC
CASRRQNSYEQYF
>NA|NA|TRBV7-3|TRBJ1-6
TGTGCCAGCTTCCTCCGGTCCAGGGCCCCCTATAATTCACCCCTCCACTTT
CASFLRSRAPYNSPLHF
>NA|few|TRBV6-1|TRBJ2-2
TGTGCCAGCAGTTCAGGGAGGCCCGGGGAGCTGTTTTTT
CASSSGRPGELFF
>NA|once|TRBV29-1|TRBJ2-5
TGCAGCGTCGCCAATGGGGCGGGACCCACTGGGGAGACCCAGTACTTC
CSVANGAGPTGETQYF
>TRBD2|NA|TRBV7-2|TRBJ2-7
TGTGCCAGCAGCTTAGAGGGGACTAGCGGGTTCTACGAGCAGTACTTC
CASSLEGTSGFYEQYF
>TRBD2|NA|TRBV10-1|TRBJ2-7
TGCGCCAGCATTAGGACCAGCGGGAGCCACGAGCAGTACTTC
CASIRTSGSHEQYF
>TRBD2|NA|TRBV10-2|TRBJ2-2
TGCGCCAGCAGTGACGGACTAGCGGGGGAAAGGGAGCTGTTTTTT
CASSDGLAGERELFF
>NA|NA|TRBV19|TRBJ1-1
TGTGCCAGTAGTTTCCCCGCCGTCGGGGTCCAAATGAACACTGAAGCTTTCTTT
CASSFPAVGVQMNTEAFF
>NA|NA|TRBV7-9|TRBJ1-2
TGTGCCAGCAGCTTAGGGATAGGAGAGGACTCTAACTATGGCTACACCTTC
CASSLGIGEDSNYGYTF
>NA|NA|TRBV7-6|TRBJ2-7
TGTGCCAGCAGCTTAGGGGCTTCCTACGAGCAGTACTTC
CASSLGASYEQYF
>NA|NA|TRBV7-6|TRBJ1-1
TGTGCCAGCAGCTCCACCCCAGGGGAGACTGAAGCTTTCTTT
CASSSTPGETEAFF
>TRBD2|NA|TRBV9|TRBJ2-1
TGTGCCAGCAGCAAGGGGAGAACTAGCGAGATTCCATTCAATGAGCAGTTCTTC
CASSKGRTSEIPFNEQFF
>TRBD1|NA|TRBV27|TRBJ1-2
TGTGCCAGCAGTCCGGACAGGGGATATGGCTACACCTTC
CASSPDRGYGYTF
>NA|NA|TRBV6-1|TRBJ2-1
TGTGCCAGCGGAGGGAGCGGTCCCTACAATGAGCAGTTCTTC
CASGGSGPYNEQFF
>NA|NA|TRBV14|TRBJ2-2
TGTGCCAGCAGCCAATGGACAGTTAACACCGGGGAGCTGTTTTTT
CASSQWTVNTGELFF
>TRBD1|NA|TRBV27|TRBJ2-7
TGTGCCAGCAGTTTATGGAAACAGGGGGGAAACGAGCAGTACTTC
CASSLWKQGGNEQYF
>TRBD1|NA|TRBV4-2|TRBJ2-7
TGTGCCAGCAGCCCCGCGGAGACAGGGACCTACGAGCAGTACTTC
CASSPAETGTYEQYF
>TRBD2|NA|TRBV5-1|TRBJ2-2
TGCGCCAGCAGCATTAGCGGGGGGAGGAACACCGGGGAGCTGTTTTTT
CASSISGGRNTGELFF
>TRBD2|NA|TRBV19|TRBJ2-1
TGTGCCAGTAGTATAGATGGGGGGGGAAGCAATGAGCAGTTCTTC
CASSIDGGGSNEQFF
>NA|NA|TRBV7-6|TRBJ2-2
TGTGCCAGCAGCCCCGGGTTCCTCACCGGGGAGCTGTTTTTT
CASSPGFLTGELFF
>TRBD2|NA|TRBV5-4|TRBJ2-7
TGTGCCAGCAGCCTTACGGGACTAGCGGGAGATGAGCAGTACTTC
CASSLTGLAGDEQYF
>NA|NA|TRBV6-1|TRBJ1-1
TGTGCCAGCAACCACAGGGCGAACACTGAAGCTTTCTTT
CASNHRANTEAFF
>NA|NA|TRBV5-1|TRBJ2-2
TGCGCCAGCAGCGTAACCCTTGACAGTAACACCGGGGAGCTGTTTTTT
CASSVTLDSNTGELFF
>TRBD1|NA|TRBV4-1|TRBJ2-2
TGCGCCAGCAGCCAAGATCCACCCGGGACAGCGAACACCGGGGAGCTGTTTTTT
CASSQDPPGTANTGELFF
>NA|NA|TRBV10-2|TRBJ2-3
TGCGCCAGCAGGGGGCCGGGTTTAGATACGCAGTATTTT
CASRGPGLDTQYF
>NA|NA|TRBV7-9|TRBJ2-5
TGTGCCAGCAGCTTAGGCCAGGGGGGCGGAAAAGAGACCCAGTACTTC
CASSLGQGGGKETQYF
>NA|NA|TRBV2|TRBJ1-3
TGTGCCAGCAGTCTCGGGGCTGGAAACACCATATATTTT
CASSLGAGNTIYF
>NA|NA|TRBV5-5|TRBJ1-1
TGTGCCAGCAGCCGGGTAATAAGCAGCATGAACACTGAAGCTTTCTTT
CASSRVISSMNTEAFF
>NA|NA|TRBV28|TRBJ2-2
TGTGCCAGCACGGGACAAGAGAACACCGGGGAGCTGTTTTTT
CASTGQENTGELFF
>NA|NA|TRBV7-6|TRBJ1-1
TGTGCCAGCAGCTTAGCTCCCCCGGGATCGCTCACTGAAGCTTTCTTT
CASSLAPPGSLTEAFF
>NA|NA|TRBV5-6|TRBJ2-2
TGTGCCAGCAGCTTGTATGGGGGCCCGAACACCGGGGAGCTGTTTTTT
CASSLYGGPNTGELFF
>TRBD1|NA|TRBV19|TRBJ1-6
TGTGCCAGTAGTACGGACAGGGTAGCTTCACCCCTCCACTTT
CASSTDRVASPLHF
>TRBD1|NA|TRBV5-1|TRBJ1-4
TGCGCCAGCAGCTCGGGACAGGTCGGGGAAAAACTGTTTTTT
CASSSGQVGEKLFF
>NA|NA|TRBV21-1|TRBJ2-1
TGTGCCAGCAGCAAAGAAGGGACTAGCGGGAACTCCTACAATGAGCAGTTCTTC
CASSKEGTSGNSYNEQFF
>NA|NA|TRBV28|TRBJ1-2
TGTGCCAGCAGTCCTCGAGGGGGCTACACCTTC
CASSPRGGYTF
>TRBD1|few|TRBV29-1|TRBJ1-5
TGCAGCGTTTTACAGGGGGCGCCAAGTAGCAATCAGCCCCAGCATTTT
CSVLQGAPSSNQPQHF
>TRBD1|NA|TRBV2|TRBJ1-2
TGTGCCAGCAGTGCTCCAAAGGGGGCAAACGACTATGGCTACACCTTC
CASSAPKGANDYGYTF
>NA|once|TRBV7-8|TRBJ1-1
TGTGCCAGCAGCTTAGTATCTGTCCCGGGGGACACTGAAGCTTTCTTT
CASSLVSVPGDTEAFF
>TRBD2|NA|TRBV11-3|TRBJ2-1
TGTGCCAGCAGCTTACGCGGGAGCTACAATGAGCAGTTCTTC
CASSLRGSYNEQFF
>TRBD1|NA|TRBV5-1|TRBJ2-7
TGCGCCAGCAGCTCCGTACCGGGACAGACATCCTACGAGCAGTACTTC
CASSSVPGQTSYEQYF
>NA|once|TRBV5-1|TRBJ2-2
TGCGCCAGCAGCTTGGATCCAGGGCGCGCCGGGGAGCTGTTTTTT
CASSLDPGRAGELFF
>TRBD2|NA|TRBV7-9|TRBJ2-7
TGTGCCAGCACCCTCCGGGGGGGGGTCTACGAGCAGTACTTC
CASTLRGGVYEQYF
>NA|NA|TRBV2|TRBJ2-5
TGTGCCAGCAGTGAAGCGGACTCCACAGGGTCGGGAGAGACCCAGTACTTC
CASSEADSTGSGETQYF